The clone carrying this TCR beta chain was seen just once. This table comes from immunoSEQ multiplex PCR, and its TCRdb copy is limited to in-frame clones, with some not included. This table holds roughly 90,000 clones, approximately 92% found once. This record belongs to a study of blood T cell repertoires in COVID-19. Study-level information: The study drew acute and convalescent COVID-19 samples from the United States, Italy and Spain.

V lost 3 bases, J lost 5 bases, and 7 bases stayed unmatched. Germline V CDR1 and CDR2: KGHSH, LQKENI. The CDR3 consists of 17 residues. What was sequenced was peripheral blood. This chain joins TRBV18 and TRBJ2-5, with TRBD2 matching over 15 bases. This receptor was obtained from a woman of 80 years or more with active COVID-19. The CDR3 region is CASSPFFGTSGRETQYF. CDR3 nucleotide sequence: TGTGCCAGCTCACCGTTCTTCGGGACTAGCGGGAGGGAGACCCAGTACTTC.